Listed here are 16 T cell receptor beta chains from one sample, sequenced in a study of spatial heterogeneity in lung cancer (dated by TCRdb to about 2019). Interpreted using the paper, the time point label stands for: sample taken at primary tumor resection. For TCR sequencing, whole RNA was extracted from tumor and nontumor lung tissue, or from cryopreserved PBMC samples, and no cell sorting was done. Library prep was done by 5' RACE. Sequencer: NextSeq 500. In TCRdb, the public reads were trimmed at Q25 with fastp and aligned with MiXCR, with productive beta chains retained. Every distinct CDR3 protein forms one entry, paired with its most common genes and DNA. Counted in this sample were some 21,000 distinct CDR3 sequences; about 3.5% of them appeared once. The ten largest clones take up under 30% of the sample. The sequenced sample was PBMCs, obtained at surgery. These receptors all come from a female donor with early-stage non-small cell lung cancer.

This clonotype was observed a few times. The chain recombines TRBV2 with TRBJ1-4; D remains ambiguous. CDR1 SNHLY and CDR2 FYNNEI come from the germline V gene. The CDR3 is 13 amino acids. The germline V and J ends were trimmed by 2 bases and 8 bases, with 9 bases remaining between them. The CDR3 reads CASSEILQEKLFF. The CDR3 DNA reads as TGTGCCAGCAGTGAAATCCTCCAGGAAAAACTGTTTTTT.

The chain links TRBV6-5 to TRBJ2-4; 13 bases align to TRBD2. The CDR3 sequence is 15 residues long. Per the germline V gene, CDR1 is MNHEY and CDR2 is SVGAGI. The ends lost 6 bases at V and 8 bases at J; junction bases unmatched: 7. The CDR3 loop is CASSRTSGSWDIQYF. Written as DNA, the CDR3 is TGTGCCAGCAGCCGGACTAGCGGGAGTTGGGACATTCAGTACTTC.

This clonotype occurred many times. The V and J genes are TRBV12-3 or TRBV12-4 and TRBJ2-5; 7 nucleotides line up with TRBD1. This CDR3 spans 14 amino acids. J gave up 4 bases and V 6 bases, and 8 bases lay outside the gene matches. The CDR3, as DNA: TGTGCCAGCAGGACCGGGACAGCTCTAGAGACCCAGTACTTC. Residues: CASRTGTALETQYF.

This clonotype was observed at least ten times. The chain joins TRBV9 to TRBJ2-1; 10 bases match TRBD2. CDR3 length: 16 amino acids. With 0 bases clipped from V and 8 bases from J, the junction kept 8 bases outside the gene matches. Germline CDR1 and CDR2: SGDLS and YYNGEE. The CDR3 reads CASSVEASGSGDEQFF. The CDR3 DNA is TGTGCCAGCAGCGTAGAGGCTAGCGGGAGTGGAGATGAGCAGTTCTTC.

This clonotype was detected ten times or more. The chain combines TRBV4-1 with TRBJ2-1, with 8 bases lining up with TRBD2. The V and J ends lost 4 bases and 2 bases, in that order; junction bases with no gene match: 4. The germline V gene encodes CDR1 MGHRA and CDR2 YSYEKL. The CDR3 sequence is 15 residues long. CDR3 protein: CASSPSGSTYNEQFF. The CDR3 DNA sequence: TGCGCCAGCAGCCCCAGCGGGAGCACCTACAATGAGCAGTTCTTC.

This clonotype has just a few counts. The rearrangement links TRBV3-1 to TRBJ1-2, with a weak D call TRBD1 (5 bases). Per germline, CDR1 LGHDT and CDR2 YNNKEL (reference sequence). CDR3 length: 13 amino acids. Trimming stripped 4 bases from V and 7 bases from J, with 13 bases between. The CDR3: CASSPGPGRGYTF. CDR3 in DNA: TGTGCCAGCAGCCCGGGACCTGGCCGTGGCTACACCTTC. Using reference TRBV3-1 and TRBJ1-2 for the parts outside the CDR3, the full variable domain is DTAVSQTPKYLVTQMGNDKSIKCEQNLGHDTMYWYKQDSKKFLKIMFSYNNKELIINETVPNRFSPKSPDKAHLNLHINSLELGDSAVYFCASSPGPGRGYTFGSGTRLTVV.

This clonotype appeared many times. The CDR3 nucleotides are TGCAGTGCACGCCGGACTAGCGCACCCTTTACGGAGCAGTACTTC. Its protein product is CSARRTSAPFTEQYF. The genes are TRBV20-1 and TRBJ2-7, with 9 bases fitting TRBD2. The junction had 16 bases not matched to a gene; V was cut back by 6 bases and J by 7 bases. The CDR3 is 15 amino acids. Germline V CDR1 and CDR2: DFQATT, SNEGSKA (reference sequence).

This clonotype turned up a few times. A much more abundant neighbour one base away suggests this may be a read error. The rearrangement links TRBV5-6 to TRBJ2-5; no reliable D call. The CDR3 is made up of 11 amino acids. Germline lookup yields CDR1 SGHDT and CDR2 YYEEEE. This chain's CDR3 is CTSSRTGTQYF. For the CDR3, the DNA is TGTACCAGCAGCAGGACGGGGACCCAGTACTTC.

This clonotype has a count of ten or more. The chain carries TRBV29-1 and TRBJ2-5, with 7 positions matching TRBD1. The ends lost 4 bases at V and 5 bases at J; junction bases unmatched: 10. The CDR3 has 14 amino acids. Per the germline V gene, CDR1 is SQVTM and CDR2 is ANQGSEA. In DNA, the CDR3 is TGCAGCGTTGTGGCAGGGGGTCTGAGGGAGACCCAGTACTTC. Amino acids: CSVVAGGLRETQYF.

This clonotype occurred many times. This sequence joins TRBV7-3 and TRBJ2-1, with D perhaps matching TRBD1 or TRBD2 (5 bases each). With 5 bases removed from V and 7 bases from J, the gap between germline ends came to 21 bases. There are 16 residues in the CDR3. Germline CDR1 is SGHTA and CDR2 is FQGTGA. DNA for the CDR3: TGTGCCAGCAGCCCGGCCGGGACCGGTCATGGAAATGAGCAGTTCTTC. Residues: CASSPAGTGHGNEQFF.

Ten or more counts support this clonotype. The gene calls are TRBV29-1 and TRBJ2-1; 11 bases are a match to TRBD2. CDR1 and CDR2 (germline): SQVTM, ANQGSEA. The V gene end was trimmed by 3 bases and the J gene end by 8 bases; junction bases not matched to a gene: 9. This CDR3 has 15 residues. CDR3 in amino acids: CSVEGTSGRWDEQFF. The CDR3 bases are TGCAGCGTTGAGGGAACTAGCGGGAGATGGGATGAGCAGTTCTTC.

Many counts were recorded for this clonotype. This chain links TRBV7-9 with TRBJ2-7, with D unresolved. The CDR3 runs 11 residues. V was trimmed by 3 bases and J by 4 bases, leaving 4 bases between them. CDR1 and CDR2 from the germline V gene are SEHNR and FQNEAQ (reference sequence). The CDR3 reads CASSLVYEQYF. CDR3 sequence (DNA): TGTGCCAGCAGCTTGGTTTACGAGCAGTACTTC.

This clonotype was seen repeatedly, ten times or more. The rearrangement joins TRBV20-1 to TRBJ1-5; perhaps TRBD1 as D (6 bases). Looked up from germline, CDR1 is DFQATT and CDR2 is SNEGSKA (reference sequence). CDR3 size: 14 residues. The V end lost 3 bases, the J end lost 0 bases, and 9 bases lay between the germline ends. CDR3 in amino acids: CSARRGGSNQPQHF. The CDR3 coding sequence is TGCAGTGCTAGGAGAGGGGGTAGCAATCAGCCCCAGCATTTT.

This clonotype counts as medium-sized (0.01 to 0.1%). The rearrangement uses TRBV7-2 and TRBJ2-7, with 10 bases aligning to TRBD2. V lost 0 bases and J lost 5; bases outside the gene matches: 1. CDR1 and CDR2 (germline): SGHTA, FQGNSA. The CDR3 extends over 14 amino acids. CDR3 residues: CASSLASGRHEQYF. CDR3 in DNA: TGTGCCAGCAGCTTAGCTAGCGGGAGGCACGAGCAGTACTTC.

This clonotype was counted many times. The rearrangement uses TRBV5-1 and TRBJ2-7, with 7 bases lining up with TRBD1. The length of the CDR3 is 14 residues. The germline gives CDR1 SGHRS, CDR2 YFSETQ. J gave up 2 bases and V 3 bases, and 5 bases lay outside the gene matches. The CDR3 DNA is TGCGCCAGCAGCTGGGGACAGACGGCCTACGAGCAGTACTTC. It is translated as CASSWGQTAYEQYF.

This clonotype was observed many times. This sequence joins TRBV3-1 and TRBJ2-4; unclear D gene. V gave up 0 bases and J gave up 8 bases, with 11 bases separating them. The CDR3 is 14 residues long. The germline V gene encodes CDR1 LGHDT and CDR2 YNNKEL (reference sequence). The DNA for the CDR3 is TGTGCCAGCAGCCAAGAGGGCCTAATACACATTCAGTACTTC. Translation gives CASSQEGLIHIQYF.